The 15 T cell receptor beta chains below come from one sample, sequenced in a study of Graves' ophthalmopathy and Graves' hyperthyroidism. Amplified material comprised TCR beta CDR3 regions derived from RNA transcripts. HTBI-primed first-round RT-PCR preceded second-round multiplex PCR. TCRdb re-derived calls from the multiplex PCR reads in MiXCR, one entry per CDR3 protein. The sample carries around 400,000 distinct CDR3 sequences, roughly 20% recorded once. The sequenced sample consisted of peripheral blood. These receptors came from a woman between 18 and 29 years old with stable Graves' hyperthyroidism.

This clonotype was observed a few times. The chain joins TRBV29-1 to TRBJ2-2; TRBD1 agrees at 10 bases. The length of the CDR3 is 18 residues. Germline CDR1 reads SQVTM; CDR2 reads ANQGSEA. V shed 2 bases and J 4 bases; nucleotides not matched to a gene: 13. The DNA of the CDR3 is TGCAGCGTTGAAATCCCACTCCGACAGGGGGCAGTCACCGGGGAGCTGTTTTTT. It yields the protein CSVEIPLRQGAVTGELFF.

This clonotype was picked up many times. The rearrangement uses TRBV20-1 and TRBJ2-5; no clear D gene. V gave up 2 bases and J gave up 2 bases, with 9 bases separating them. This CDR3 spans 13 amino acids. Germline loops: CDR1 DFQATT, CDR2 SNEGSKA (reference sequence). The CDR3 nucleotides read TGCAGTGCTAGAAGGCAGCTTCAAGAGACCCAGTACTTC. Its protein is CSARRQLQETQYF.

DNA of the CDR3: TGTGCCAGCAGTTACTTGGACAGGGGAAGGAGCAATCAGCCCCAGCATTTT. It is translated as CASSYLDRGRSNQPQHF. This chain uses TRBV6-2 or TRBV6-3 with TRBJ1-5; 9 bases are a match to TRBD1. This CDR3 is 17 amino acids long. The germline V gene encodes CDR1 MNHEY and CDR2 SVGEGT. Trimming cost V 1 base and J 1 base; bases outside gene matches: 5.

The chain recombines TRBV12-3 or TRBV12-4 with TRBJ2-7; TRBD1 or TRBD2 may be the D gene (6 bases each). CDR3 length: 13 amino acids. Trimming left V 5 bases short and J 7 bases short, with 15 bases between. CDR3 sequence (DNA): TGTGCCAGCAGTACAAGGGGGGACCGAGAGCAGTACTTC. It translates to CASSTRGDREQYF.

With regard to this clonotype: This sequence may be a read error, since a much larger clone differs from it by one base. This CDR3 is missing its conserved last phenylalanine or tryptophan, likely due to a read error. The genes are TRBV28 and TRBJ2-7; 10 bases are shared with TRBD1. Germline V gene data show CDR1 as MDHEN and CDR2 as SYDVKM. CDR3 size: 13 residues. After removal of 9 bases from V and 2 bases from J, the junction contained 4 bases not matched to a gene. The CDR3 loop is CASKTGGPYEQYI. The CDR3 nucleotides are TGTGCCAGTAAGACAGGGGGCCCCTACGAGCAGTACATC.

This clonotype was recorded at least ten times. CDR3 amino acids: CASSLRFGTSVSYSYEQYF. The DNA for the CDR3 is TGTGCCAGCAGCTTAAGATTTGGGACTAGCGTATCTTACTCCTACGAGCAGTACTTC. J is TRBJ2-7 and V is TRBV7-3; 10 bases are a match to TRBD2. Germline CDR1 SGHTA, CDR2 FQGTGA. This CDR3 has 19 amino acids. The J segment lost 0 bases and the V segment lost 1 base, leaving 12 bases of the junction unmatched.

The chain has TRBV6-2 or TRBV6-3 and TRBJ1-2, with TRBD1 matching over 9 bases. The CDR3 is 15 amino acids. The J segment lost 1 base and the V segment lost 7 bases, leaving 7 bases of the junction unmatched. The germline CDR1 and CDR2 sequences are MNHEY and SVGEGT. The CDR3 bases are TGTGCCAGCACCACCGGGACAGGGTTTAACTATGGCTACACCTTC. Amino acid sequence: CASTTGTGFNYGYTF.

The gene calls are TRBV28 and TRBJ2-7; the D is unclear. The CDR3 sequence is 13 residues long. Germline CDR1 is MDHEN and CDR2 is SYDVKM. V was shortened by 2 bases and J by 5 bases, with 10 bases between the two germline ends. The CDR3 DNA follows: TGTGCCAGCAGTTTACCTAGTTCCCACGAGCAGTACTTC. It encodes CASSLPSSHEQYF.

This clonotype was detected many times. This chain's CDR3 is CASTPGRGKSTEAFF. In DNA form, the CDR3 reads TGTGCCAGCACTCCTGGGCGGGGGAAGTCCACTGAAGCTTTCTTT. The chain uses TRBV2 and TRBJ1-1; D may be TRBD1 (5 bases). The CDR3 extends over 15 amino acids. V shed 7 bases and J shed 4 bases, with 19 bases lying between them. Germline V gives CDR1 SNHLY, CDR2 FYNNEI.

A few counts support this clonotype. V usage is TRBV11-2 and J usage is TRBJ2-5; 8 bases match TRBD2. The V segment lost 3 bases and the J segment 2 bases; nucleotides outside the gene matches: 5. CDR3 length: 15 amino acids. Germline values: CDR1 SGHAT, CDR2 FQNNGV. CDR3 bases: TGTGCCAGCAGCTTGAGCGGGAGTCTACAAGAGACCCAGTACTTC. Translated: CASSLSGSLQETQYF.

The sample holds many counts of this clonotype. A much bigger clone sits one base away, suggesting this may be a read error. The gene calls are TRBV9 and TRBJ2-2; TRBD2 might be the D (5 bases). Per germline, CDR1 SGDLS and CDR2 YYNGEE. The CDR3 loop spans 15 amino acids. The CDR3 spells CAGSVVSDDTGELFF. The CDR3 region has the DNA TGTGCCGGCAGCGTAGTTAGCGACGACACCGGGGAGCTGTTTTTT.

There are many counts of this clonotype. The chain has TRBV6-5 and TRBJ1-2, with D unclear. V lost 2 bases and J 0 bases, leaving 10 bases between the germline ends. CDR1 and CDR2 (germline): MNHEY, SVGAGI. There are 15 residues in the CDR3. In nucleotides, the CDR3 is TGTGCCAGCAGTTACCTCCCGGGAACTAACTATGGCTACACCTTC. Translating it yields CASSYLPGTNYGYTF.

The V call is TRBV28, the J call TRBJ1-2; D unclear. This CDR3 has 13 amino acids. V lost 3 bases and J 3 bases, leaving 8 bases between the germline ends. CDR1 and CDR2 from the germline V gene are MDHEN and SYDVKM. CDR3 residues: CASSLGMYYGYTF. CDR3 DNA sequence: TGTGCCAGCAGTTTGGGAATGTACTATGGCTACACCTTC.

This clonotype was detected many times. V is TRBV9 and J is TRBJ2-3, with 9 nucleotides matching TRBD2. There are 14 residues in the CDR3. Germline CDR1 reads SGDLS; CDR2 reads YYNGEE. Trimming cost V 2 bases and J 6 bases; bases outside gene matches: 4. CDR3 DNA: TGTGCCAGCAGCGTTGGCGGGAGGGAGGATACGCAGTATTTT. Its protein product is CASSVGGREDTQYF.

At least ten counts were recorded for this clonotype. The gene calls are TRBV20-1 and TRBJ2-7, with TRBD2 matching 8 bases. Germline loops: CDR1 DFQATT, CDR2 SNEGSKA (reference sequence). The CDR3 has 14 amino acids. J gave up 1 base and V 1 base, and 3 bases lay outside the gene matches. DNA for the CDR3: TGCAGTGCTAGAGGTGAGCGGGAGTCCTACGAGCAGTACTTC. Encoded protein: CSARGERESYEQYF.